This TCR beta chain comes out of a study of identical twins. TCRdb passed the 5' RACE reads through MiXCR, listing each CDR3 protein once. The table records fewer than 250,000 distinct CDR3 sequences, roughly 7% of them present only once. Whole-study findings and limits: Conclusions relied on cross-sectional statistical analysis, not following the same donors. Insertion counts were lower in abundant cord blood beta clonotypes, a trend that memory repertoires did not show. Model-predicted out-of-frame TCR alpha sharing fell below observed values in monozygotic twins.

Germline V CDR1 and CDR2: SGHRS, YFSETQ. This CDR3 is 14 amino acids long. Trimming removed 3 bases at V and 7 bases at J, with 11 bases between. This clonotype occurred many times. What it binds is not known. This sample was shared with a second study, whose subject was yellow fever vaccine responses in identical twins. In that study: A vaccine T cell response that seemed partly convergent and partly personalized was reported in twins.

Sequencing was carried out using memory (CD45RO+) T cells sorted from blood. This receptor was identified in a woman aged 18-29 years in good health. The genes are TRBV5-1 and TRBJ1-6; TRBD1 might be the D (5 bases). Here the CDR3 reads CASSSGHQNSPLHF. As DNA, the CDR3 is TGCGCCAGCAGCTCGGGGCACCAGAATTCACCCCTCCACTTT. The whole variable domain, filled in from reference TRBV5-1 and TRBJ1-6, reads KAGVTQTPRYLIKTRGQQVTLSCSPISGHRSVSWYQQTPGQGLQFLFEYFSETQRNKGNFPGRFSGRQFSNSRSEMNVSTLELGDSALYLCASSSGHQNSPLHFGNGTRLTVT.